Below, 20 T cell receptor beta chains from the same sample are listed, as sequenced in a study of T cells in Graves' hyperthyroidism and ophthalmopathy. RNA transcripts yielded amplified TCR beta CDR3 regions. The TCR CDR3 was amplified in a first-round RT-PCR using the HTBI primer set. TCRdb reprocessed the multiplex PCR reads via MiXCR and lists one record per CDR3 protein. There are roughly 330,000 distinct CDR3 sequences in the sample; about 15% occur only once, and roughly a third lies in the top ten. Sequenced sample: blood. The receptors stem from a man aged 30 to 39 with Graves' hyperthyroidism.

The V and J genes are TRBV28 and TRBJ2-1; no reliable D call. The germline CDR1 and CDR2 sequences are MDHEN and SYDVKM. The CDR3 runs to 11 residues. V was pared by 3 bases and J by 9 bases, with 6 bases between. DNA for the CDR3: TGTGCCAGCAGTTTTATCGGTGAGCAGTTCTTC. Its translation is CASSFIGEQFF.

This clonotype was recorded at least ten times. V gene TRBV20-1 combines with J gene TRBJ2-1; the D gene is possibly TRBD2 (5 bases). Germline V lookup: CDR1 DFQATT, CDR2 SNEGSKA (reference sequence). This CDR3 has 13 residues. The germline V and J ends were trimmed by 3 bases and 0 bases, with 6 bases remaining between them. CDR3 nucleotide sequence: TGCAGTGCTAGCGGGGACTCCTACAATGAGCAGTTCTTC. This sequence encodes CSASGDSYNEQFF.

The chain carries TRBV7-9 and TRBJ2-1; 16 nucleotides agree with TRBD2. J lost 1 base, V lost 4 bases, and 4 bases had no gene match. The CDR3 runs to 18 residues. Germline loops: CDR1 SEHNR, CDR2 FQNEAQ (reference sequence). CDR3 loop: CASSSGLAGGGSYNEQFF. In nucleotides, the CDR3 is TGTGCCAGCAGCTCGGGACTAGCGGGAGGGGGGTCCTACAATGAGCAGTTCTTC.

This clonotype was seen a few times. The chain joins TRBV19 to TRBJ2-3, with 8 bases lining up with TRBD2. Germline lookup yields CDR1 LNHDA and CDR2 SQIVND (reference sequence). The CDR3 covers 15 residues. V dropped 5 bases and J dropped 2; count of bases not matched to a gene: 6. The CDR3 DNA follows: TGTGCCAGTAGTGAACTAGCGGCAACCACAGATACGCAGTATTTT. It is translated as CASSELAATTDTQYF.

This clonotype was recorded many times. The V and J genes are TRBV18 and TRBJ2-7, with a possible D match to TRBD1 (6 bases). V was shortened by 8 bases and J by 0 bases, with 14 bases between the two germline ends. The CDR3 consists of 14 residues. Germline V gene sequence: CDR1 KGHSH, CDR2 LQKENI. The CDR3 DNA follows: TGTGCCAGCACCTCCGGGACAAACTCCTACGAGCAGTACTTC. Encoded protein: CASTSGTNSYEQYF.

This clonotype was observed many times. This chain connects TRBV4-1 to TRBJ2-7; D unresolved. The CDR3 loop spans 15 amino acids. Trimming stripped 1 base from V and 2 bases from J, with 12 bases between. The germline V gene encodes CDR1 MGHRA and CDR2 YSYEKL. CDR3 DNA: TGCGCCAGCAGCCAAGGGGCAGGCGTCACCTACGAGCAGTACTTC. Translated, it gives CASSQGAGVTYEQYF.

V gene TRBV9 combines with J gene TRBJ2-7; D gene uncertain. The CDR3 has 15 residues. V was shortened by 0 bases and J by 0 bases, with 10 bases between the two germline ends. CDR1 and CDR2 from the germline V gene are SGDLS and YYNGEE. The CDR3 nucleotides are TGTGCCAGCAGCGTAGGTGGCCACCACTCCTACGAGCAGTACTTC. Translating it yields CASSVGGHHSYEQYF.

This clonotype was seen repeatedly, ten times or more. This sequence joins TRBV28 and TRBJ1-2; unclear D gene. This CDR3 has 12 amino acids. Germline V CDR1 and CDR2: MDHEN, SYDVKM. V dropped 4 bases and J dropped 4 bases, with 7 bases sitting between them. CDR3 region: CASSYLSYGYTF. The CDR3 DNA follows: TGTGCCAGCAGTTATCTAAGCTATGGCTACACCTTC.

In its sample, this clonotype was seen many times. V usage is TRBV11-2 and J usage is TRBJ1-2; D not resolved. The CDR3 contains 11 residues. V gave up 8 bases and J gave up 7 bases, with 11 bases separating them. Germline values: CDR1 SGHAT, CDR2 FQNNGV. Here the CDR3 DNA reads TGTGCCAGCTGGGTCCATGGTGGCTACACCTTC. This sequence encodes CASWVHGGYTF.

This clonotype was observed at least ten times. The CDR3 DNA sequence: TGTGCCAGCAGTTTACTGTCCTACGAGCAGTACTTC. Residues: CASSLLSYEQYF. The chain combines TRBV28 with TRBJ2-7; unclear D gene. This CDR3 contains 12 residues. The germline V gene encodes CDR1 MDHEN and CDR2 SYDVKM. V was pared by 2 bases and J by 1 base, with 3 bases between.

The table lists this clonotype with many counts. J is TRBJ1-2 and V is TRBV24-1; D not certain. From germline, CDR1 is KGHDR and CDR2 SFDVKD. Trimming cost V 4 bases and J 5 bases, with 13 bases left between them. The CDR3 is made up of 14 amino acids. Written as DNA, the CDR3 is TGTGCCACCAGTGACTCCCGAGTGACTTATGGCTACACCTTC. Protein product: CATSDSRVTYGYTF.

This clonotype occurred many times. This sequence joins TRBV5-1 and TRBJ2-4; maybe TRBD1 (6 bases). Germline V gives CDR1 SGHRS, CDR2 YFSETQ. The CDR3 totals 13 residues. Trimming took off 0 bases at V and 7 bases at J, with 8 bases between the two ends. DNA for the CDR3: TGCGCCAGCAGCTTGGAGAGGGGGAACATTCAGTACTTC. It encodes CASSLERGNIQYF.

This clonotype was detected ten times or more. The chain combines TRBV24-1 with TRBJ2-1, with D perhaps matching TRBD1 (6 bases). V was clipped by 1 base and J by 3 bases, with 12 bases between them. Germline assignment: CDR1 KGHDR and CDR2 SFDVKD. CDR3 length: 16 residues. In DNA, the CDR3 is TGTGCCACCAGTGATTTAGGGGGTGGAGGCTACAATGAGCAGTTCTTC. It translates to CATSDLGGGGYNEQFF.

This clonotype was found many times. V is TRBV2 and J is TRBJ2-7; perhaps D is TRBD1 or TRBD2 (5 bases each). V was trimmed by 6 bases and J by 6 bases, leaving 15 bases between them. The CDR3 is 13 residues long. CDR1 and CDR2 (germline): SNHLY, FYNNEI. CDR3 in amino acids: CASSWDGTGEQYF. The CDR3 DNA reads as TGTGCCAGCAGCTGGGACGGGACGGGCGAGCAGTACTTC.

There are many counts of this clonotype. The chain employs TRBV2 and TRBJ2-1; 11 positions match TRBD2. The CDR3 runs 13 residues. The junction had 0 bases not matched to a gene; V was cut back by 5 bases and J by 6 bases. In germline, CDR1 is SNHLY, CDR2 FYNNEI. The CDR3 DNA sequence: TGTGCCAGCAGTACTAGCGGGGGCAATGAGCAGTTCTTC. Translating it yields CASSTSGGNEQFF.

A few counts support this clonotype. The rearrangement joins TRBV2 to TRBJ1-1; 7 nucleotides agree with TRBD1. Germline loops: CDR1 SNHLY, CDR2 FYNNEI. This CDR3 region has 14 residues. CDR3 loop: CVRGAGTAGTEAFF. The DNA of the CDR3 is TGTGTTAGGGGGGCGGGGACAGCGGGTACTGAAGCTTTCTTT.

The chain uses TRBV12-3 or TRBV12-4 and TRBJ2-1, with a weak D call TRBD2 (6 bases). The CDR3 is made up of 13 amino acids. Trimming stripped 7 bases from V and 5 bases from J, with 12 bases between. Here the CDR3 reads CASTEEGHNEQFF. In DNA form, the CDR3 reads TGTGCCAGCACTGAGGAGGGACACAATGAGCAGTTCTTC.

This clonotype was counted between two and nine times. The chain is built from TRBV6-2 or TRBV6-3 and TRBJ2-7; D not certain. The CDR3 is made up of 12 amino acids. Trimming shortened V by 5 bases and J by 1 base, and 6 bases separated the two germline ends. In germline, CDR1 is MNHEY, CDR2 SVGEGT. The CDR3: CASSTTSYEQYF. The CDR3 bases are TGTGCCAGCAGTACCACTTCCTACGAGCAGTACTTC.

This chain joins TRBV28 and TRBJ2-5; 7 nucleotides align to TRBD1. The V segment lost 5 bases and the J segment 4 bases; nucleotides outside the gene matches: 19. Germline values: CDR1 MDHEN, CDR2 SYDVKM. The CDR3 length is 18 residues. CDR3 in amino acids: CASSPLSPDRMKRETQYF. In nucleotides, the CDR3 is TGTGCCAGCAGTCCACTTTCTCCGGACAGGATGAAAAGAGAGACCCAGTACTTC.

This clonotype has a count of ten or more. V is TRBV7-2 and J is TRBJ2-1; no clear D. V lost 1 base and J 5 bases, leaving 9 bases between the germline ends. Germline lookup yields CDR1 SGHTA and CDR2 FQGNSA. The CDR3 is made up of 14 amino acids. CDR3 protein: CASSLGATNNEQFF. The CDR3 DNA reads as TGTGCCAGCAGCTTAGGGGCGACAAACAATGAGCAGTTCTTC.